This T cell receptor beta chain was sequenced for a study of cytomegalovirus exposure and HLA in healthy donors. A roughly 120-subject validation cohort, separate from the roughly 680-subject first cohort, supplied the donors. Study-level points and caveats: Through in vitro validation, three CMV-associated chains were shown to be specific for CMV antigens.

Sequencing was performed with immunoSEQ multiplex PCR; in TCRdb, only in-frame clones are kept and a portion is missing. The sample shows 150,000 to 200,000 clones, 80% to 90% of them seen only once. With regard to this clone: What it recognizes is unknown.

Sequenced input: PBMCs. This TCR was recovered from a woman in her 30s in good health and CMV-seronegative.

The DNA of the CDR3 is TGCGCCAGCAGCTTGGGGGGGGAATTCTACGAGCAGTACTTC. Translation: CASSLGGEFYEQYF. V and J are TRBV5-1 and TRBJ2-7, with D maybe TRBD2 (6 bases). V shed 0 bases and J shed 3 bases, with 10 bases lying between them. CDR1 is SGHRS and CDR2 is YFSETQ in the germline V gene. The CDR3 is 14 residues long.